A single sample is the source of the 13 T cell receptor beta chains below, sequenced in a study of cytomegalovirus exposure and HLA in healthy donors (dated by TCRdb to 2015 to 2018). The method was the immunoSEQ multiplex PCR assay. TCRdb's version of the immuneACCESS table is confined to in-frame rearrangements and falls short of the full clone set. An unresolved V gene accounts for under half of the shortfall where checked; the remainder is of unknown origin. The sample table holds under 300,000 clones, of which around 89% were seen once. Under 0.45% of the sample goes to the ten largest clones. The sample taken for sequencing was PBMCs. The source is a woman aged 18-30 years in good health and CMV-seronegative.

This chain joins TRBV7-9 and TRBJ1-1; the D is unclear. This CDR3 spans 15 amino acids. V lost 3 bases and J lost 3, with 14 bases in between. The germline gives CDR1 SEHNR, CDR2 FQNEAQ (reference sequence). CDR3 in amino acids: CASSLNPLGDTEAFF. CDR3 sequence (DNA): TGTGCCAGCAGCTTGAACCCCTTGGGAGACACTGAAGCTTTCTTT.

Comment on this clone: This CDR3 is also generated by other DNA sequences in the sample. The rearrangement joins TRBV9 to TRBJ1-2; D not resolved. Germline V gives CDR1 SGDLS, CDR2 YYNGEE. Deletions cut 0 bases from V and 2 bases from J, with 5 bases between. The CDR3 spans 13 residues. CDR3 nucleotide sequence: TGTGCCAGCAGCGTAGTCGCGAACTATGGCTACACCTTC. It encodes CASSVVANYGYTF.

This clone has more than one count but fewer than ten. The chain links TRBV28 to TRBJ2-6; D remains unclear. CDR1 is MDHEN and CDR2 is SYDVKM in the germline V gene. Trimming took 3 bases from V and 0 from J, leaving 6 bases between them. The CDR3 is 15 residues long. CDR3 nucleotides: TGTGCCAGCAGTTTGACGGGCTCTGGGGCCAACGTCCTGACTTTC. Protein product: CASSLTGSGANVLTF.

The chain recombines TRBV10-3 with TRBJ1-1, with D perhaps matching TRBD1 (5 bases). With 11 bases removed from V and 1 base from J, the gap between germline ends came to 11 bases. The CDR3 loop spans 12 amino acids. Germline V gene data show CDR1 as ENHRY and CDR2 as SYGVKD. CDR3 bases: TGTGCCGTCGGGGGGTCGAACACTGAAGCTTTCTTT. It specifies CAVGGSNTEAFF.

DNA for the CDR3: TGTGCCAGCAGTACCGGACAGGGTTTATATCAGCCCCAGCATTTT. It translates to CASSTGQGLYQPQHF. This rearrangement joins TRBV6-6 to TRBJ1-5; TRBD1 matches 8 bases. V shed 5 bases, J shed 5 bases, and the junction held 8 bases outside the gene matches. The V gene's germline CDR1 is MNHNY and CDR2 SVGAGI (reference sequence). The CDR3 covers 15 residues.

The rearrangement uses TRBV7-9 and TRBJ2-3; 11 bases are a match to TRBD1. J was trimmed by 6 bases and V by 4 bases; bases with no gene match: 3. The CDR3 sequence is 14 residues long. Looked up from germline, CDR1 is SEHNR and CDR2 is FQNEAQ (reference sequence). In DNA form, the CDR3 reads TGTGCCAGCAGCTGGGACAGGGGGTGGGATACGCAGTATTTT. Residues: CASSWDRGWDTQYF.

The V gene is TRBV5-4, the J gene TRBJ2-7, with D possibly being TRBD1 (6 bases). The CDR3 has 15 amino acids. The V gene lost 4 bases and the J gene lost 0 bases, with 14 bases spanning the gap. Germline lookup yields CDR1 SGHNT and CDR2 YYREEE (reference sequence). CDR3 nucleotide sequence: TGTGCCAGCAGCCACCCCGACAGGAGCTCCTACGAGCAGTACTTC. It is translated as CASSHPDRSSYEQYF.

V usage is TRBV4-2 and J usage is TRBJ2-1, with a possible D match to TRBD2 (5 bases). Germline loops: CDR1 LGHNA, CDR2 YNFKEQ. CDR3 length: 16 residues. V lost 0 bases and J 7 bases, leaving 16 bases between the germline ends. The CDR3 spells CASSQDPADLQNEQFF. For the CDR3, the DNA is TGTGCCAGCAGCCAAGATCCAGCGGACTTACAAAATGAGCAGTTCTTC.

This clone appeared a few times. The junction differs from germline at one of its ends, possibly a read error. The chain links TRBV30 to TRBJ1-4; TRBD1 aligns across 9 bases. This CDR3 has 14 residues. Germline CDR1 reads GTSNPN; CDR2 reads SVGIG (reference sequence). The CDR3 sequence is CAWTPLTGGQGLGF. DNA for the CDR3: TGTGCCTGGACCCCACTGACAGGGGGACAAGGGTTAGGATTT. Full variable domain (outside the CDR3, taken from reference TRBV30 and TRBJ1-4): SQTIHQWPATLVQPVGSPLSLECTVEGTSNPNLYWYRQAAGRGLQLLFYSVGIGQISSEVPQNLSASRPQDRQFILSSKKLLLSDSGFYLCAWTPLTGGQGLGFGSGTQLSVL.

As DNA, the CDR3 is TGTGCCACCAGCAGAGGGACATTAGGGGACTCTGGAAACACCATATATTTT. This codes for CATSRGTLGDSGNTIYF. The chain employs TRBV15 and TRBJ1-3; a possible D gene is TRBD1 (5 bases). The CDR3 sequence is 17 residues long. V lost 1 base and J lost 0, with 13 bases in between. CDR1 and CDR2 (germline): LNHNV, YYDKDF (reference sequence).

The J gene is TRBJ2-1, the V gene TRBV7-9, with 8 bases that match TRBD2. This CDR3 is 14 amino acids long. Per the germline V gene, CDR1 is SEHNR and CDR2 is FQNEAQ (reference sequence). Trimming at V came to 2 bases and at J to 9 bases, leaving 6 bases not matched to a gene. The CDR3 sequence: CASSLTSGLLEQFF. The CDR3 nucleotides read TGTGCCAGCAGCTTAACTAGCGGACTCCTTGAGCAGTTCTTC.

This sequence joins TRBV7-9 and TRBJ1-2; possible D gene TRBD1, 6 bases. V dropped 5 bases and J dropped 4 bases, with 14 bases sitting between them. The germline V gene has CDR1 SEHNR and CDR2 FQNEAQ (reference sequence). This CDR3 spans 14 amino acids. The CDR3: CASSASGGPYGYTF. The DNA for the CDR3 is TGTGCCAGCAGCGCATCTGGGGGCCCCTATGGCTACACCTTC.

The genes are TRBV6-1 and TRBJ1-6, with 7 bases that match TRBD1. Germline CDR1 MNHNS, CDR2 SASEGT. The V and J ends lost 5 bases and 8 bases, in that order; junction bases with no gene match: 6. This CDR3 is 14 amino acids long. DNA for the CDR3: TGTGCCAGCAGTAGAGGGGGCGCGGATTCACCCCTCCACTTT. Translated: CASSRGGADSPLHF.